This is a list of T cell receptor beta chains from one sample in a study of human T cells and chemical hapten exposure. TCRdb used MiXCR to reprocess the RACE reads, holding one entry per CDR3 protein. The table lists about 350,000 distinct CDR3 sequences, roughly 6% of them singletons. The specimen comprised whole blood, sampled in connection with sensitization to the hapten diphenylcyclopropenone (DPC). These receptors all stem from a woman aged 18-29 years with alopecia areata. Some clones in this sample may be carry-over from other donors' samples. The CDR3 runs from the conserved cysteine through the conserved F or W. The order of the fields is D gene, J gene, V gene, clone size, CDR3 DNA, CDR3 protein. A D gene is named only where the DNA matches it firmly. Only some rows state a clone size, as once, few, many or a class for expanded clones.

>NA|TRBJ2-7|TRBV12-3/TRBV12-4|few
TGTGCCAGCAGCACTTGGGGCGAGCAGTACTTC
CASSTWGEQYF
>NA|TRBJ1-5|TRBV20-1|few
TGCAGTGCTAGGCCAATCCGGCCAGGGTACTATCAGCCCCAGCATTTT
CSARPIRPGYYQPQHF
>NA|TRBJ1-5|TRBV6-5|few
TGTGCCAGCAGTCCCTCAGGGGTTTTAAGCCTTCAGTGGCCCCAGCATTTT
CASSPSGVLSLQWPQHF
>NA|TRBJ2-3|TRBV29-1|many
TGCAGCGTTCGCGATTTTGCAGATACGCAGTATTTT
CSVRDFADTQYF
>NA|TRBJ1-2|TRBV6-6|many
TGTGCCAGCACCAACCCGGGCCGAAACTATGGCTACACCTTC
CASTNPGRNYGYTF
>NA|TRBJ2-4|TRBV7-2|few
TGTGCCAGCAGCTTAGCTACAGTCCTAGCCAAAAACATTCAGTACTTC
CASSLATVLAKNIQYF
>NA|TRBJ1-4|TRBV5-1|NA
TGCGCCAGCAGCTTGGAAGCAACTAATGAAAAACTGTTTTTT
CASSLEATNEKLFF
>NA|TRBJ1-5|TRBV27|many
TGTGCCAGCAGTATCAAGGCAGGGCGGAATCAGCCCCAGCATTTT
CASSIKAGRNQPQHF
>TRBD1|TRBJ1-4|TRBV29-1|many
TGCAGCGTCCCGGACAGGGCAACTAATGAAAAACTGTTTTTT
CSVPDRATNEKLFF
>TRBD1|TRBJ1-2|TRBV5-1|many
TGCGCCAGCAGCTTGGAGGGACAGGGGTTAGGCTACACCTTC
CASSLEGQGLGYTF